The clone carrying this T cell receptor beta chain has only one observation. Generated by immunoSEQ multiplex PCR, the TCRdb table keeps only in-frame clones and is missing some. This sample yields 50,000 to 75,000 clones, of which 93% are seen a single time; about 2.8% belongs to the top ten. The data were taken from a study of T cell changes during pregnancy in multiple sclerosis. There are 14 residues in the CDR3. This TCR came from a female donor with multiple sclerosis, enrolled in a pregnancy study. Sequences were derived from CD8+ T cells from peripheral blood mononuclear cells, sampled in the third trimester of pregnancy. The V and J genes are TRBV21-1 and TRBJ2-3; the DNA was not used to check the table's D call, TRBD2. TRBV21-1 counts as a pseudogene. The CDR3 DNA reads TGTGCCAGCAGCAACAGCGATATTGGAGATACGCAGTATTTT. Its protein product is CASSNSDIGDTQYF.